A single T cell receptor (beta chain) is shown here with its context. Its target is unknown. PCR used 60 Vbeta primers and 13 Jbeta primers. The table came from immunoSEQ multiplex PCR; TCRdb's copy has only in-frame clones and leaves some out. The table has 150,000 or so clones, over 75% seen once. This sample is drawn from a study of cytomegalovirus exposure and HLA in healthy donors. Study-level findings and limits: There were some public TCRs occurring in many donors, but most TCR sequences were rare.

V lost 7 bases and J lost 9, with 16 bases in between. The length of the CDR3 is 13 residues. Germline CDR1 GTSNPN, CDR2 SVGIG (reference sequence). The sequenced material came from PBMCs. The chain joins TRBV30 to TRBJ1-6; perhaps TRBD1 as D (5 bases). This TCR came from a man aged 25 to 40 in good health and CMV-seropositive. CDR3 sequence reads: CASTGGIPSPLHF. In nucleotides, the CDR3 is TGTGCCTCGACGGGGGGTATTCCTTCACCCCTCCACTTT.